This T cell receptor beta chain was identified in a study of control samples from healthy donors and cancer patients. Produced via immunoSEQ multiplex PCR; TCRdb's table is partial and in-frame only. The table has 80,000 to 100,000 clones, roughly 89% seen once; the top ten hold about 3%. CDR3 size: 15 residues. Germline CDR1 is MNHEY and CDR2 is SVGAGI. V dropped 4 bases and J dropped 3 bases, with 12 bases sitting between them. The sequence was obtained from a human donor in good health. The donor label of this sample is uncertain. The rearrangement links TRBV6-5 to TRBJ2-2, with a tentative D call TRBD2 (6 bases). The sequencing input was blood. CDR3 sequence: CASSSRWGDTGELFF. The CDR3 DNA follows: TGTGCCAGCAGTTCCCGATGGGGGGACACCGGGGAGCTGTTTTTT.